This T cell receptor (beta chain) was profiled in a study of T cell responses to AZD1222 COVID-19 vaccine. Study conclusions and caveats: Rises in breadth and depth of Spike-specific TCRs came after two AZD1222 doses. There were vaccine-associated CD4 TCRs across spike, dominant at 160-218 and 743-854. The donors showed a predominance of white British ancestry and of females, with possible underestimation of clonal diversity. Regions left unmutated in variants are reportedly the target of nearly half of spike-specific TCRs.

To note about this clone: What it recognizes is unknown.

The CDR3 loop spans 14 amino acids. The germline V gene has CDR1 LGHDT and CDR2 YNNKEL (reference sequence). Trimming cost V 0 bases and J 13 bases, with 13 bases left between them. Generated by immunoSEQ multiplex PCR, the TCRdb table keeps only in-frame clones and is missing some. Here the sample spans roughly 120,000 clones, roughly 91% being singletons. Sequences were derived from peripheral blood, sampled on day 0 of AZD1222 vaccination. This chain links TRBV3-1 (or the pseudogene TRBV3-2) with TRBJ1-6; maybe TRBD1 (5 bases). This receptor was identified in an adult in good health. The CDR3 sequence: CASSQDPPGTPLHF. The DNA of the CDR3 is TGTGCCAGCAGCCAAGATCCCCCCGGGACTCCCCTCCACTTT.